This T cell receptor (beta chain) appears in the sequencing data of a study of identical twins. Study-wide findings and caveats: The models gave estimates that fell short of the out-of-frame TCR alpha sharing seen in monozygotic twins.

TCRdb reprocessed the 5' RACE reads with MiXCR, giving one entry per CDR3 protein. The data show about 530,000 distinct CDR3 sequences, about 20% seen once. This clonotype was observed a few times. Antigen unknown. The same sample was also studied in work on yellow fever vaccine responses in identical twins.

The sample consisted of CD4+ T cells sorted from blood. The sequence was obtained from a woman under 30 in good health.

The chain's CDR3 is CASRSRTNIQYF. CDR3 DNA sequence: TGTGCCAGCAGATCCCGTACTAACATTCAGTACTTC. The chain couples TRBV6-5 to TRBJ2-4; D unresolved. This CDR3 has 12 residues. Looked up from germline, CDR1 is MNHEY and CDR2 is SVGAGI. Trimming cost V 6 bases and J 7 bases, with 10 bases left between them.